This section outlines one TCR beta chain sequence together with its context. One Seattle source followed patients from active infection through their disease course. Measured with immunoSEQ multiplex PCR; TCRdb has only the in-frame clones, and not every one. This sample has approximately 500,000 clones, with 70% to 90% found just once. This sample was included in a study of blood T cell repertoires in COVID-19. V gave up 0 bases and J gave up 3 bases, with 15 bases separating them. Germline V gene lookup returns CDR1 LGHNA and CDR2 YNFKEQ. This CDR3 has 16 residues. This rearrangement joins TRBV4-2 to TRBJ2-7; the D is unclear. Sequenced sample: peripheral blood. The TCR comes from a woman aged 50 to 65 with COVID-19, enrolled during active disease. Here the CDR3 DNA reads TGTGCCAGCAGCCAAGACTCAGTCTCGATTAACTACGAGCAGTACTTC. Its translation: CASSQDSVSINYEQYF.